The TCR beta chain described here comes from a study of siplizumab effects on memory and regulatory T cells. The CDR3 has 14 residues. Per germline, CDR1 SGHTA and CDR2 FQGTGA. Between the trimmed V and J ends, which lost 5 bases and 0 bases, there was a span of 11 bases. Cells of the mixed lymphocyte reaction were cocultured at 37 degrees C for about 6 days. CFSE-labelled responders and Violet Dye-labelled stimulators, both PBMCs, were mixed 1:1. As concerns this clone: Its specificity is not known.

Assay: immunoSEQ multiplex PCR; the TCRdb copy retains only in-frame clones and omits some. The sample carries 15,000 or so clones, around 43% recorded once. The sample comprised CFSE-low (dividing) CD4+ T cells sorted from an allogeneic mixed lymphocyte reaction. The rearrangement uses TRBV7-3 and TRBJ2-7; D call uncertain. This TCR was sampled from a human donor in good health; the cells came from an allogeneic mixed lymphocyte reaction. Some clones in this sample may be carry-over from other donors' samples. For the CDR3, the DNA is TGTGCCAGCAGCCCGATGGCTCTCTCCTACGAGCAGTACTTC. Translated: CASSPMALSYEQYF. Full variable domain (outside the CDR3, taken from reference TRBV7-3 and TRBJ2-7): GAGVSQTPSNKVTEKGKYVELRCDPISGHTALYWYRQSLGQGPEFLIYFQGTGAADDSGLPNDRFFAVRPEGSVSTLKIQRTERGDSAVYLCASSPMALSYEQYFGPGTRLTVT.